The T cell receptor (beta chain) under discussion was sequenced for a study of blood T cell repertoires in COVID-19. CDR1 is MNHEY and CDR2 is SMNVEV in the germline V gene (reference sequence). The V end lost 10 bases, the J end lost 0 bases, and 7 bases lay between the germline ends. The CDR3 covers 13 residues. Assay: immunoSEQ multiplex PCR; the TCRdb copy retains only in-frame clones and omits some. Here the sample spans about 160,000 clones, 80% to 90% being singletons. Sequences were obtained from peripheral blood. This sequence joins TRBV27 and TRBJ1-6; a weak D match, TRBD1 (6 bases). This clonotype was obtained from a man aged 70 or older with acute or convalescent COVID-19. The CDR3 DNA is TGTGCCACAGGGGTCTCCTATAATTCACCCCTCCACTTT. It encodes CATGVSYNSPLHF.